This TCR beta chain was identified during a study of T cell responses to AZD1222 COVID-19 vaccine. Whole-study results and caveats: In a largely white British group with more females than males, clonal diversity was possibly underestimated.

Notes on this clone: Antigen specificity is unknown.

The repertoire was sequenced with immunoSEQ multiplex PCR; TCRdb's copy has only in-frame clones and lacks some. The data contain roughly 87,000 clones, over 75% of them seen just once; the ten biggest clones take up more than 5%. CDR1 is SGHNT and CDR2 is YYREEE in the germline V gene (reference sequence). J lost 8 bases, V lost 3 bases, and 9 bases had no gene match. The CDR3 spans 16 residues. The starting material was peripheral blood, obtained 28 days after the second AZD1222 dose. This clonotype originated in an adult who received the AZD1222 COVID-19 vaccine. The chain uses TRBV5-4 and TRBJ2-4; 12 nucleotides line up with TRBD2. CDR3 nucleotide sequence: TGTGCCAGCAGCTCATGGACTAGCGGGGTTTCGGACATTCAGTACTTC. This codes for CASSSWTSGVSDIQYF.